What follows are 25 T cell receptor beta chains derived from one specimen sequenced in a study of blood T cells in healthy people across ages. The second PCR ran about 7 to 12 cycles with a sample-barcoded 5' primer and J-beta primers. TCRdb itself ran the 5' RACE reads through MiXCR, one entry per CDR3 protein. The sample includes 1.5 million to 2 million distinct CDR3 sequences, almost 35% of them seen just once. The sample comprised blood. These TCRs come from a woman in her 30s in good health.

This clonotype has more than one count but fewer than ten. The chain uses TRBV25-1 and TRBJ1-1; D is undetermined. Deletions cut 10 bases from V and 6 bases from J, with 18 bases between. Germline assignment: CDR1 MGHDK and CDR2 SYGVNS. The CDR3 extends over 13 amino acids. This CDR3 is CATTLGEVAEAFF. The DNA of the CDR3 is TGTGCCACCACTCTTGGGGAGGTCGCTGAAGCTTTCTTT.

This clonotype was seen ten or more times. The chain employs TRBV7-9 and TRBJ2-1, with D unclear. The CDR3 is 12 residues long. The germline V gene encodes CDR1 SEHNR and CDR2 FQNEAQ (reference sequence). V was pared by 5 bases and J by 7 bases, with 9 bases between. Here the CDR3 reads CASSPDLNEQFF. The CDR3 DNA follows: TGTGCCAGCAGCCCAGACTTGAATGAGCAGTTCTTC.

The CDR3 spells CASSESPFQGYTQYF. CDR3 nucleotides: TGCGCCAGCAGTGAGTCGCCGTTTCAGGGATATACGCAGTATTTT. J is TRBJ2-3 and V is TRBV10-2, with a possible D match to TRBD1 (5 bases). Per the germline V gene, CDR1 is WSHSY and CDR2 is SAAADI. The CDR3 has 15 residues. Trimming cost V 0 bases and J 7 bases, with 14 bases left between them.

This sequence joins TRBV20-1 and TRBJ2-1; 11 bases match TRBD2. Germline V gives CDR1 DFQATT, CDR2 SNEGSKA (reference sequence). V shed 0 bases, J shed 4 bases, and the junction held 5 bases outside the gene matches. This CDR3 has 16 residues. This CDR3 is CSARDSGRAWYNEQFF. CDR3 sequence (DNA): TGCAGTGCTAGAGATAGCGGGAGGGCCTGGTACAATGAGCAGTTCTTC.

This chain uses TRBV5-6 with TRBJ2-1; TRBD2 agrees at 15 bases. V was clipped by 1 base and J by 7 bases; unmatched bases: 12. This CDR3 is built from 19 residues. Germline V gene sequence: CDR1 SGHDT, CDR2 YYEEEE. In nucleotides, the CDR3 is TGTGCCAGCAGCTTGAAGACCCCAGGGACTAGCGGGGGGAAGAATGAGCAGTTCTTC. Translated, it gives CASSLKTPGTSGGKNEQFF.

The CDR3 nucleotides read TGCGCCAGCAGCCCAATGGTGGTAGAGACCCAGTACTTC. This translates into CASSPMVVETQYF. V gene TRBV5-1 combines with J gene TRBJ2-5, with D hard to call. V lost 4 bases to trimming and J lost 4 bases, with 11 bases between them. CDR3 length: 13 residues. Germline V gene sequence: CDR1 SGHRS, CDR2 YFSETQ. Together with reference TRBV5-1 and TRBJ2-5, the CDR3 gives the full variable domain: KAGVTQTPRYLIKTRGQQVTLSCSPISGHRSVSWYQQTPGQGLQFLFEYFSETQRNKGNFPGRFSGRQFSNSRSEMNVSTLELGDSALYLCASSPMVVETQYFGPGTRLLVL.

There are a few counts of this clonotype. CDR3 DNA sequence: TGCGCCAGCAGTGGGGCCGGGACAGGGGGGCATGAGCAGTTCTTC. This gives the protein CASSGAGTGGHEQFF. This sequence joins TRBV10-2 and TRBJ2-1, with 11 nucleotides matching TRBD1. Germline values: CDR1 WSHSY, CDR2 SAAADI. The CDR3 totals 15 residues. Germline trimming cut 4 bases from V and 8 bases from J; bases unmatched to any gene: 7.

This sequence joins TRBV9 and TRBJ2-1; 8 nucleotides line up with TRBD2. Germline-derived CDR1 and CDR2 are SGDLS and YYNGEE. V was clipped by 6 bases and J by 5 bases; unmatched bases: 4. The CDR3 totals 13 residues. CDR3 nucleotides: TGTGCCAGCAACAAAGCGGGAGACAATGAGCAGTTCTTC. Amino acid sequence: CASNKAGDNEQFF. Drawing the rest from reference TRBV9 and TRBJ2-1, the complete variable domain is DSGVTQTPKHLITATGQRVTLRCSPRSGDLSVYWYQQSLDQGLQFLIQYYNGEERAKGNILERFSAQQFPDLHSELNLSSLELGDSALYFCASNKAGDNEQFFGPGTRLTVL.

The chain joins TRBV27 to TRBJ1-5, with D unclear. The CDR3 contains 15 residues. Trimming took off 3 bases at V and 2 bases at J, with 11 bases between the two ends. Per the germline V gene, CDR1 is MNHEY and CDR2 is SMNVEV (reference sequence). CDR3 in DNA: TGTGCCAGCAGTTTGGCTGGGGAACGCAATCAGCCCCAGCATTTT. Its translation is CASSLAGERNQPQHF.

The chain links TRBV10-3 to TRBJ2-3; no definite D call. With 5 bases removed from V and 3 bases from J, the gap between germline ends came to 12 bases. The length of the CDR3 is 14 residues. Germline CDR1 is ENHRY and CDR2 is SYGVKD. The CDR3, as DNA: TGTGCCATCAGTAAGGACCTGGGAACAGATACGCAGTATTTT. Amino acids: CAISKDLGTDTQYF.

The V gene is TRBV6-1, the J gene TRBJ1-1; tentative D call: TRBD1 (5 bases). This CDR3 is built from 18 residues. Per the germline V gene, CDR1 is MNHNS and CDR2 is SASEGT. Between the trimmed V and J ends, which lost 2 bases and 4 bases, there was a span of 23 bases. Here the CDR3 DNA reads TGTGCCAGCAGTGAAAGGAGGGGCTTGGGTCTCCTGGGCACTGAAGCTTTCTTT. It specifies CASSERRGLGLLGTEAFF.

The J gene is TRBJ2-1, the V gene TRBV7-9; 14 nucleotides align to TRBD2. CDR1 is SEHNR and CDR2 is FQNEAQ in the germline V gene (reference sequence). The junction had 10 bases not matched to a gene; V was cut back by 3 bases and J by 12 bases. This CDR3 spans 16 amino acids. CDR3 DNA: TGTGCCAGCAGCTTCAGCGGGACTAGCGGGAGAGGGGGGCAGTTCTTC. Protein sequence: CASSFSGTSGRGGQFF.

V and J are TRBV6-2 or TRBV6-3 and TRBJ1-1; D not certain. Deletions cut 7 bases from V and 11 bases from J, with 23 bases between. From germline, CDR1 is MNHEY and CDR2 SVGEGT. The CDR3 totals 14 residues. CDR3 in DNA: TGTGCCAGCACCATTTCGAGGGCAGGAGGGAAGGCTTTCTTT. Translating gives CASTISRAGGKAFF.

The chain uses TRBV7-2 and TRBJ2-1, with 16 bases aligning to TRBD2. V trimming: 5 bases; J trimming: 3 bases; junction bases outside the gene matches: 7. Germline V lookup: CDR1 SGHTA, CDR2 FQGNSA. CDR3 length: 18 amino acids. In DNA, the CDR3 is TGTGCCAGCAGCCGGCGGGGACTAGCGGGGGGGGACTACAATGAGCAGTTCTTC. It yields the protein CASSRRGLAGGDYNEQFF.

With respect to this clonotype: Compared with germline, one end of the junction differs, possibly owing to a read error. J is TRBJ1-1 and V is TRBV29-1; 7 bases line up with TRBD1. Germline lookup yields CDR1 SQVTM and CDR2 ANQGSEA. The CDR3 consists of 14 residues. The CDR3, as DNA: TGCAGCGTTGAAGGCGGGACAGTGAACGCTGAAGCTTTCTTT. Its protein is CSVEGGTVNAEAFF. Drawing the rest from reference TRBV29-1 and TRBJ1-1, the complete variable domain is SAVISQKPSRDICQRGTSLTIQCQVDSQVTMMFWYRQQPGQSLTLIATANQGSEATYESGFVIDKFPISRPNLTFSTLTVSNMSPEDSSIYLCSVEGGTVNAEAFFGQGTRLTVV.

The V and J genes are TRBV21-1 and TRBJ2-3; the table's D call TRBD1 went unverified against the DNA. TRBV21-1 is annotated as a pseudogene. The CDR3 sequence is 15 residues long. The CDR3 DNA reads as TGTGCCAGCAGCTCGCAGGGGGCTATCACAGATACGCAGTATTTT. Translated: CASSSQGAITDTQYF.

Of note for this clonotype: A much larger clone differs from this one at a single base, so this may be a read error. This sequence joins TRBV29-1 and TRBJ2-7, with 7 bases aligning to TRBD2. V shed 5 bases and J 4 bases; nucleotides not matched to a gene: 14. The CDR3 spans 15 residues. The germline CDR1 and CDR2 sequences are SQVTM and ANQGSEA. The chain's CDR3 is CSVPKGRASTYEQYF. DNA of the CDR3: TGCAGCGTTCCTAAGGGGAGGGCCTCTACTTACGAGCAGTACTTC.

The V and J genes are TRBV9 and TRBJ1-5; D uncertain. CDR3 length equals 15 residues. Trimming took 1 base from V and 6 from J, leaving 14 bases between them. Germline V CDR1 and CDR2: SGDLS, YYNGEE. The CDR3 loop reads CASSVNGNTGQPQHF. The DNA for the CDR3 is TGTGCCAGCAGCGTAAATGGGAATACCGGTCAGCCCCAGCATTTT.

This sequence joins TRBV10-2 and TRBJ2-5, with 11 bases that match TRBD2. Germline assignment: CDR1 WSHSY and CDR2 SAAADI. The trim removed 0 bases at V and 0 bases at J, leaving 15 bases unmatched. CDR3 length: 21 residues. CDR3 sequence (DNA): TGCGCCAGCAGTGAGTCCTTCGGGATGGGACTAGCGGCACAGTACCAAGAGACCCAGTACTTC. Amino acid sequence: CASSESFGMGLAAQYQETQYF.

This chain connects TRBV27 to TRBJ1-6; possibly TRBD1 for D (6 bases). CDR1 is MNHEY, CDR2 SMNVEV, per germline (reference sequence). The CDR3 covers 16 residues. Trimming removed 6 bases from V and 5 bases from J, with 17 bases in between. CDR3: CASRTYGDTHNSPLHF. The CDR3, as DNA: TGTGCCAGCAGGACCTATGGGGACACTCATAATTCACCCCTCCACTTT.

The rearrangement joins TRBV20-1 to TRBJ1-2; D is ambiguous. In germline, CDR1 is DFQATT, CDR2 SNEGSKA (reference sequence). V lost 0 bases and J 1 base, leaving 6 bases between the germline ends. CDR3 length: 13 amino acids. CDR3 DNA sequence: TGCAGTGCTAGAGATAGTTTTAACTATGGCTACACCTTC. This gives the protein CSARDSFNYGYTF.

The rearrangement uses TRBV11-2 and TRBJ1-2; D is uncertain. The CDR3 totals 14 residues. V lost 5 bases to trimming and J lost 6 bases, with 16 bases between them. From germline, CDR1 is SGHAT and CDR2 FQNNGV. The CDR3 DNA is TGTGCCAGCAGCCCGACTCCAGTGGGCGATGGCTACACCTTC. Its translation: CASSPTPVGDGYTF.

This CDR3 reads CASSPDRAKGAFF. The CDR3 DNA follows: TGTGCCAGCAGCCCTGACAGGGCAAAGGGAGCTTTCTTT. The chain joins TRBV7-8 to TRBJ1-1; 7 nucleotides line up with TRBD1. This CDR3 is 13 amino acids long. V shed 5 bases and J 10 bases; nucleotides not matched to a gene: 10. Germline V gene lookup returns CDR1 SGHVS and CDR2 FQNEAQ. Full variable domain (remainder filled in from reference TRBV7-8 and TRBJ1-1): GAGVSQSPRYKVAKRGQDVALRCDPISGHVSLFWYQQALGQGPEFLTYFQNEAQLDKSGLPSDRFFAERPEGSVSTLKIQRTQQEDSAVYLCASSPDRAKGAFFGQGTRLTVV.

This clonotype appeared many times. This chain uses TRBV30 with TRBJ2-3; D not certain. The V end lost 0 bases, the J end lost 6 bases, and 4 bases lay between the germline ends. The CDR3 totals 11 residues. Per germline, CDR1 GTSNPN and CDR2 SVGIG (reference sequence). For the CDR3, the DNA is TGTGCCTGGAGTGTACCGGATACGCAGTATTTT. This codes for CAWSVPDTQYF.

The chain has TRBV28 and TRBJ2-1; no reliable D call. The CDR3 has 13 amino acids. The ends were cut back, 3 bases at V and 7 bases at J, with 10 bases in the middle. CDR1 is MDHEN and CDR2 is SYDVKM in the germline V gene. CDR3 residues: CASSFGQDNEQFF. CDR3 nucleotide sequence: TGTGCCAGCAGTTTCGGTCAGGATAATGAGCAGTTCTTC.